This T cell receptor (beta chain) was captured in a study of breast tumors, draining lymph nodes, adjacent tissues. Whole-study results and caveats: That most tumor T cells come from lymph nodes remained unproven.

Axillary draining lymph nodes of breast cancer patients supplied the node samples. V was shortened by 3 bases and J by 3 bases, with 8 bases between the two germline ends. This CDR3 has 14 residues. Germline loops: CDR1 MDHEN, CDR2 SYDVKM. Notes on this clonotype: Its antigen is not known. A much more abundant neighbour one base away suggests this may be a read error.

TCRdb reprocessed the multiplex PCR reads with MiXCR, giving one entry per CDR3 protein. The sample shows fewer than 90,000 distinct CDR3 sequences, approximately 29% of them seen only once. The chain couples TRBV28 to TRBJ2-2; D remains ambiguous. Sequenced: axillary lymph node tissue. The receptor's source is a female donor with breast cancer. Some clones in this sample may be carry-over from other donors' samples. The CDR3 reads CASSLLADTGELFF. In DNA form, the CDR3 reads TGTGCCAGCAGTTTGTTGGCTGACACCGGGGAGCTGTTTTTT.